This T cell receptor beta chain was retrieved from a study of identical twins. Study-level results: Among out-of-frame alpha sequences shared by twins, low generation probability occurred in excess. For cord blood, abundant beta clonotypes had fewer insertions, unlike memory repertoires, which showed none. Modelling underestimated the level of out-of-frame TCR alpha sharing observed in monozygotic twins.

The length of the CDR3 is 12 residues. CDR1 is KGHSH and CDR2 is LQKENI in the germline V gene. V was shortened by 3 bases and J by 8 bases, with 8 bases between the two germline ends. With regard to this clonotype: Its specificity is not known.

Each CDR3 protein is one row after TCRdb ran MiXCR on the 5' RACE reads. The table lists a few hundred thousand distinct CDR3 sequences, about 16% of them singletons. These data were also filed under a second study, of yellow fever vaccine responses in identical twins. That source adds: Twins showed a vaccine T cell response that reportedly seemed partly convergent, partly personalized.

The sequenced sample was CD4+ T cells sorted from blood. The receptor was derived from a woman aged 18-29 years in good health. The V gene is TRBV18, the J gene TRBJ2-1; no firm D call. The CDR3 region has the DNA TGTGCCAGCTCACCTATGCAGGATGAGCAGTTCTTC. Translation gives CASSPMQDEQFF.